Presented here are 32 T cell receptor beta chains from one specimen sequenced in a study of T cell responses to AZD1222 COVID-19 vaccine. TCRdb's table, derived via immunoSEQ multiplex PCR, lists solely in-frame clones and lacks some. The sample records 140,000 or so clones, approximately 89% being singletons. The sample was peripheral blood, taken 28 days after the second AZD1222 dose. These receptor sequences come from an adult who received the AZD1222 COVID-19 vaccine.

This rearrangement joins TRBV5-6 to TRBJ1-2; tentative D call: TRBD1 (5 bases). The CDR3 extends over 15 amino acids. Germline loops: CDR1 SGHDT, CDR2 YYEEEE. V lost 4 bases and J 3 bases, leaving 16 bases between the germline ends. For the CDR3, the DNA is TGTGCCAGCAGCGTAACGCCGACAGCAGACTATGGCTACACCTTC. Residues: CASSVTPTADYGYTF.

Here the CDR3 reads CAIGSGSYEQYF. CDR3 in DNA: TGTGCCATCGGCAGTGGGTCTTACGAGCAGTACTTC. The chain has TRBV10-3 and TRBJ2-7, with unresolved D. The CDR3 runs to 12 residues. Trimming removed 8 bases at V and 4 bases at J, with 12 bases between. CDR1 and CDR2 (germline): ENHRY, SYGVKD.

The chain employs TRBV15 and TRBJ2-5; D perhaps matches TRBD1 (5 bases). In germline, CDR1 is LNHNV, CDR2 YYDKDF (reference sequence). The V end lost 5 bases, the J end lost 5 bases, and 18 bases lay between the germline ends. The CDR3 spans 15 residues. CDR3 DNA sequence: TGTGCCACCAGCCGACACGACAGCGTGGGGGAGACCCAGTACTTC. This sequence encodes CATSRHDSVGETQYF.

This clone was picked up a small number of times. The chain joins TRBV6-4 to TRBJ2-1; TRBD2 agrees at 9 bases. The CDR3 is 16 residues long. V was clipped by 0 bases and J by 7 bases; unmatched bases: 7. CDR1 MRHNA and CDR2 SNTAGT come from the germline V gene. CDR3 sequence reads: CASSDSAGGPSNEQFF. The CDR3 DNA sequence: TGTGCCAGCAGTGACTCGGCGGGAGGGCCATCTAATGAGCAGTTCTTC.

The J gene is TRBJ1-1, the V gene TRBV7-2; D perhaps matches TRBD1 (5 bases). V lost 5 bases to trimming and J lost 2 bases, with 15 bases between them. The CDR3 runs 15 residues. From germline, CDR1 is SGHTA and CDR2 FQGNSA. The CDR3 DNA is TGTGCCAGCAGCAAACGACAGCCGGCAAACACTGAAGCTTTCTTT. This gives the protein CASSKRQPANTEAFF.

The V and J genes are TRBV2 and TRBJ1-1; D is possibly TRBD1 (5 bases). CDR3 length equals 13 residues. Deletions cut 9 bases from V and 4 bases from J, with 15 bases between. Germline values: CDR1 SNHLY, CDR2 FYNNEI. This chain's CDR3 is CASEQGSGTEAFF. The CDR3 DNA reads TGTGCCAGTGAGCAGGGAAGTGGCACTGAAGCTTTCTTT.

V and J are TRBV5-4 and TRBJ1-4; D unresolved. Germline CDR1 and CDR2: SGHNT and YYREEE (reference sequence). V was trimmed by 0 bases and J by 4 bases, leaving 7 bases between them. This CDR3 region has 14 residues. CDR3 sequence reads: CASSLEGFNEKLFF. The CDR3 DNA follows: TGTGCCAGCAGCTTGGAGGGCTTTAATGAAAAACTGTTTTTT.

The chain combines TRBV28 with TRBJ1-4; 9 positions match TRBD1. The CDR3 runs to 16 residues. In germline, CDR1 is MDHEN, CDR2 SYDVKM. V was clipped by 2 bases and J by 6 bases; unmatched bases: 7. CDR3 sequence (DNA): TGTGCCAGCAGTTTACTTACCGGGACAGGGCATGAAAAACTGTTTTTT. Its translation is CASSLLTGTGHEKLFF.

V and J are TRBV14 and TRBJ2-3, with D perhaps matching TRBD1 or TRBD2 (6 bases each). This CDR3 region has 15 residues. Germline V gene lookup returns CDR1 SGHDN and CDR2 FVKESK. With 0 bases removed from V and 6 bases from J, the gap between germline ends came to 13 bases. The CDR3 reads CASSQEGGLMDTQYF. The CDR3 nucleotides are TGTGCCAGCAGCCAAGAGGGGGGCCTGATGGATACGCAGTATTTT.

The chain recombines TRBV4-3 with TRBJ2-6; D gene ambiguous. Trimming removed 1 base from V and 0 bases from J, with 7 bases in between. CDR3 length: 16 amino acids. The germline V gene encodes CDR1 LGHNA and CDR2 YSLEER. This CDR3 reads CASSQGVFSGANVLTF. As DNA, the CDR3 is TGCGCCAGCAGCCAAGGGGTGTTCTCTGGGGCCAACGTCCTGACTTTC.

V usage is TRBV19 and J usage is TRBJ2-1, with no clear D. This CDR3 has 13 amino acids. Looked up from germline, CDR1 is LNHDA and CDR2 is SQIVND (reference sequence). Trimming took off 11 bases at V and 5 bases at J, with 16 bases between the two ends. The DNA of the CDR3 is TGTGCCGGTACGTACGATGAGGACAATGAGCAGTTCTTC. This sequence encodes CAGTYDEDNEQFF.

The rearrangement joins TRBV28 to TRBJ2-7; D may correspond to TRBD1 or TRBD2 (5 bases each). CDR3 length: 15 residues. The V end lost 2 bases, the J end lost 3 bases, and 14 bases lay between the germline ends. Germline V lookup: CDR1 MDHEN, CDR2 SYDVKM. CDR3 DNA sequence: TGTGCCAGCAGTTTAACCGGGACGGGGAGCTACGAGCAGTACTTC. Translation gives CASSLTGTGSYEQYF.

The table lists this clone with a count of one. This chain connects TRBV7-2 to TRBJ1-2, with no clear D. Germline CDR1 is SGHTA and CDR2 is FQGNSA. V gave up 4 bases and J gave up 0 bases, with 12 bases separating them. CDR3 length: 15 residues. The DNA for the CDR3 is TGTGCCAGCAGCTCTTACAGCGCCCCTAACTATGGCTACACCTTC. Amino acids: CASSSYSAPNYGYTF. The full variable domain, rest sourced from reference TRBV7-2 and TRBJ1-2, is GAGVSQSPSNKVTEKGKDVELRCDPISGHTALYWYRQSLGQGLEFLIYFQGNSAPDKSGLPSDRFSAERTGGSVSTLTIQRTQQEDSAVYLCASSSYSAPNYGYTFGSGTRLTVV.

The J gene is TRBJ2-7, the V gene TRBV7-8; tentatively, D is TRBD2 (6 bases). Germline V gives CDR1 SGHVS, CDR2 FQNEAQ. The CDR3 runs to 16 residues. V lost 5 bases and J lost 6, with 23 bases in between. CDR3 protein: CASSRIEGGVGIEQYF. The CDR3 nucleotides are TGTGCCAGCAGCCGGATCGAAGGAGGGGTGGGGATCGAGCAGTACTTC.

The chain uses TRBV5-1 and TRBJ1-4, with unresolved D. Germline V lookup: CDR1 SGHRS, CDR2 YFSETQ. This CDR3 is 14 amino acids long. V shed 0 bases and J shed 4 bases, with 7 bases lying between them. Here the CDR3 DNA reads TGCGCCAGCAGCTTGGACGGACGTAATGAAAAACTGTTTTTT. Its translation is CASSLDGRNEKLFF.

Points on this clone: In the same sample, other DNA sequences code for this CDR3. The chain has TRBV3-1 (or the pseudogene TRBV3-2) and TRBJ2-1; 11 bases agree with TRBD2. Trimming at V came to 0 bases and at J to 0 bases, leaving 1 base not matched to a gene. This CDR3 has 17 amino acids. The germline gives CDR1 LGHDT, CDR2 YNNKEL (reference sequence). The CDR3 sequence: CASSQEGLAGSYNEQFF. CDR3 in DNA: TGTGCCAGCAGCCAAGAAGGACTAGCGGGCTCCTACAATGAGCAGTTCTTC.

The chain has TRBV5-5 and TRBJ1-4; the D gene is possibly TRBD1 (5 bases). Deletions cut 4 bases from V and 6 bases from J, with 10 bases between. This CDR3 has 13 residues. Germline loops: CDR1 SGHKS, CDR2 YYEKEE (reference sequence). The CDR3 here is CASSRGDDEKLFF. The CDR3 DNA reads TGTGCCAGCAGCCGGGGGGACGATGAAAAACTGTTTTTT.

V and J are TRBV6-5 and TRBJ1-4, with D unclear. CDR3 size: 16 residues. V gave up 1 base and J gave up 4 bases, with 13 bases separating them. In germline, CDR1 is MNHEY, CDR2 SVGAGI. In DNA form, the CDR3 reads TGTGCCAGCAGTTACTTCCGTCCAGGCAGTAATGAAAAACTGTTTTTT. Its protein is CASSYFRPGSNEKLFF.

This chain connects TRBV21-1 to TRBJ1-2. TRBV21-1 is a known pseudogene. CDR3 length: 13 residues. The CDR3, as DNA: TGTGCCAGCACCCCGGGGGGGAATTTTGGCTACACCTTC. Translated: CASTPGGNFGYTF.

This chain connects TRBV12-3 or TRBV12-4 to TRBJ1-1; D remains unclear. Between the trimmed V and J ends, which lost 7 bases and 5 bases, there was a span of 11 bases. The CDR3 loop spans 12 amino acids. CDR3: CASIIPGTEAFF. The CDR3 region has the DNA TGTGCCAGCATCATACCGGGGACTGAAGCTTTCTTT.

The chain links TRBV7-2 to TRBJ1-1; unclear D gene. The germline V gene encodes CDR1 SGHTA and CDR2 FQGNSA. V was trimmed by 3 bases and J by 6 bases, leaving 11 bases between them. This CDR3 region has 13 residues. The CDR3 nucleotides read TGTGCCAGCAGCTTTGCCCGTAGGGCTGAAGCTTTCTTT. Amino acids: CASSFARRAEAFF. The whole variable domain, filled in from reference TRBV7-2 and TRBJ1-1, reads GAGVSQSPSNKVTEKGKDVELRCDPISGHTALYWYRQSLGQGLEFLIYFQGNSAPDKSGLPSDRFSAERTGGSVSTLTIQRTQQEDSAVYLCASSFARRAEAFFGQGTRLTVV.

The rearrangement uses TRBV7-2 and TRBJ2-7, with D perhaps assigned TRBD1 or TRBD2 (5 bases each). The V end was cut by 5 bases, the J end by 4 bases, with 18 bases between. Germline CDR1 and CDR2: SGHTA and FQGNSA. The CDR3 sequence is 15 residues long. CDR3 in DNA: TGTGCCAGCAGCGATAACCTCTGGGGGTCGTACGAGCAGTACTTC. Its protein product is CASSDNLWGSYEQYF.

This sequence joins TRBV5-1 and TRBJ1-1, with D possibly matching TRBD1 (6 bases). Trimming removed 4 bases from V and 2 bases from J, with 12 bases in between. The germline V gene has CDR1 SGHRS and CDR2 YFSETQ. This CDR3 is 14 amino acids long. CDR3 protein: CASSQDSFNTEAFF. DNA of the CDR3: TGCGCCAGCAGCCAGGACAGCTTCAACACTGAAGCTTTCTTT.

CDR3 in DNA: TGTGCCTGGACTCTAGCGGGAATAGGCAATGAGCAGTTCTTC. Translating gives CAWTLAGIGNEQFF. This chain links TRBV30 with TRBJ2-1, with 9 nucleotides matching TRBD2. The CDR3 runs to 14 residues. The V and J ends lost 4 bases and 6 bases, in that order; junction bases with no gene match: 7. Germline CDR1 reads GTSNPN; CDR2 reads SVGIG (reference sequence).

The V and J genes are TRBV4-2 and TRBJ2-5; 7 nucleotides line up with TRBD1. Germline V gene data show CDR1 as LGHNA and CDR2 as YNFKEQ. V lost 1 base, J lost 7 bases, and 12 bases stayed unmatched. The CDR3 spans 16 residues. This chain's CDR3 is CASSQGGLPGGGTQYF. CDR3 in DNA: TGTGCCAGCAGCCAAGGAGGACTGCCAGGGGGTGGGACCCAGTACTTC.

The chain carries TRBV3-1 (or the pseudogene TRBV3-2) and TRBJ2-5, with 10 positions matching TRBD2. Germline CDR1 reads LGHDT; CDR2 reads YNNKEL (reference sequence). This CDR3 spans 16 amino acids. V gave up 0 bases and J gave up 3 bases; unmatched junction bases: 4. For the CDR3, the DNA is TGTGCCAGCAGCCAAGATGAGCTAGCGGGAGAAGAGACCCAGTACTTC. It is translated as CASSQDELAGEETQYF.

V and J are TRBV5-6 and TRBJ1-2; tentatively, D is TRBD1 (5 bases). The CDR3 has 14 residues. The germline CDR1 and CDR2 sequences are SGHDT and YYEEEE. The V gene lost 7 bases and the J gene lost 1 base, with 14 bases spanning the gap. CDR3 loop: CASASAGGNYGYTF. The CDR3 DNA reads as TGTGCCAGCGCGAGTGCGGGGGGTAACTATGGCTACACCTTC.

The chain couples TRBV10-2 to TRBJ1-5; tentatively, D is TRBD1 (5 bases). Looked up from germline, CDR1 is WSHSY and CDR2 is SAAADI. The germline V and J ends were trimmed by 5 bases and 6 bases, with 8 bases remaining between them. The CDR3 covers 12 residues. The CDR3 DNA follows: TGCGCCAGCAGTCAGGGCTTTCAGCCCCAGCATTTT. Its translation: CASSQGFQPQHF.

CDR3 loop: CASSLRTGHQPQHF. CDR3 coding DNA: TGTGCCAGCAGTTTAAGGACAGGACATCAGCCCCAGCATTTT. This rearrangement joins TRBV27 to TRBJ1-5, with 7 bases fitting TRBD1. Germline assignment: CDR1 MNHEY and CDR2 SMNVEV (reference sequence). The CDR3 contains 14 residues. V was pared by 2 bases and J by 5 bases, with 3 bases of the junction left unmatched.

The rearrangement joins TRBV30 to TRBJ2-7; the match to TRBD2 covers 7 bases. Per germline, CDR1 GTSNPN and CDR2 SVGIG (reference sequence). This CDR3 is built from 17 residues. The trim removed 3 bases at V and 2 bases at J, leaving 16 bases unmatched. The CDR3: CAWSPPPRLAVTYEQYF. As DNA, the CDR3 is TGTGCCTGGAGCCCCCCTCCCCGGCTAGCGGTCACCTACGAGCAGTACTTC.

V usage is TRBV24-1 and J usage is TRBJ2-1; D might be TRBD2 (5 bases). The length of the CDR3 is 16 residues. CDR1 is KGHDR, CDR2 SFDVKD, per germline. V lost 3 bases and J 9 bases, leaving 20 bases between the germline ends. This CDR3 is CATSDSPGWDAREQFF. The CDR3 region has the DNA TGTGCCACCAGTGATAGCCCGGGGTGGGATGCTCGTGAGCAGTTCTTC.

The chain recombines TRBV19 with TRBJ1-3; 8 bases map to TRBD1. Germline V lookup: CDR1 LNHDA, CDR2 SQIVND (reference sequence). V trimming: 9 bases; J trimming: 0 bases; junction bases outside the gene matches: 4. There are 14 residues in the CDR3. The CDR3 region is CASQGQASGNTIYF. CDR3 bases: TGTGCCAGCCAGGGACAGGCCTCTGGAAACACCATATATTTT.